The 16 T cell receptor beta chains reported below all come from one sample, sequenced in a study of blood T cell repertoires in COVID-19. The assay was immunoSEQ multiplex PCR, and TCRdb's table has in-frame clones only and misses some. The table records some 220,000 clones, 84% of them present only once. Input material: peripheral blood. The receptors were gathered from a man aged 50 to 60 with active or convalescent COVID-19.

V usage is TRBV4-3 and J usage is TRBJ1-2; the D is unclear. The CDR3 loop spans 14 amino acids. Per the germline V gene, CDR1 is LGHNA and CDR2 is YSLEER. The V gene lost 1 base and the J gene lost 4 bases, with 10 bases spanning the gap. The CDR3 DNA reads TGCGCCAGCAGCCAAGTGCGGGGTGCCTATGGCTACACCTTC. This codes for CASSQVRGAYGYTF.

This clone appeared once. The chain recombines TRBV5-1 with TRBJ2-2; D possibly corresponds to TRBD2 (5 bases). Germline lookup yields CDR1 SGHRS and CDR2 YFSETQ. The V gene lost 2 bases and the J gene lost 6 bases, with 14 bases spanning the gap. The CDR3 length is 15 residues. The CDR3 nucleotides read TGCGCCAGCAGCTTATTTGGCCCGGAGGCCGGGGAGCTGTTTTTT. This sequence encodes CASSLFGPEAGELFF.

The V gene is TRBV19, the J gene TRBJ1-2; 8 nucleotides align to TRBD1. The CDR3 is 14 amino acids. J gave up 4 bases and V 4 bases, and 5 bases lay outside the gene matches. Germline values: CDR1 LNHDA, CDR2 SQIVND (reference sequence). CDR3 amino acids: CASSTRDRIYGYTF. DNA for the CDR3: TGTGCCAGTAGTACCCGGGACAGGATCTATGGCTACACCTTC.

The chain has TRBV7-9 and TRBJ2-1; 11 bases align to TRBD1. The CDR3 covers 14 residues. The ends lost 7 bases at V and 6 bases at J; junction bases unmatched: 5. The V gene's germline CDR1 is SEHNR and CDR2 FQNEAQ (reference sequence). Here the CDR3 reads CASIGTGGTNEQFF. The CDR3 nucleotides are TGTGCCAGCATTGGGACAGGGGGGACCAATGAGCAGTTCTTC.

The V gene is TRBV15, the J gene TRBJ2-3; TRBD2 matches 10 bases. V lost 0 bases, J lost 1 base, and 4 bases stayed unmatched. Germline CDR1 is LNHNV and CDR2 is YYDKDF (reference sequence). This CDR3 has 17 amino acids. This chain's CDR3 is CATSRDLAGAGTDTQYF. In nucleotides, the CDR3 is TGTGCCACCAGCAGAGATCTAGCGGGGGCTGGCACAGATACGCAGTATTTT.

This chain uses TRBV7-9 with TRBJ1-6; 7 nucleotides match TRBD1. CDR3 size: 16 residues. The J segment lost 2 bases and the V segment lost 5 bases, leaving 6 bases of the junction unmatched. Per germline, CDR1 SEHNR and CDR2 FQNEAQ (reference sequence). CDR3 amino acids: CASSPGGDTYNSPLHF. In DNA, the CDR3 is TGTGCCAGCAGCCCAGGGGGTGACACCTATAATTCACCCCTCCACTTT.

The chain employs TRBV10-3 and TRBJ2-1, with no clear D. The length of the CDR3 is 15 residues. V was cut by 0 bases and J by 6 bases, with 12 bases left in between. Germline V gene data show CDR1 as ENHRY and CDR2 as SYGVKD. CDR3 region: CAISESLEVGNEQFF. The CDR3 nucleotides read TGTGCCATCAGTGAGTCGCTAGAGGTTGGCAATGAGCAGTTCTTC.

This chain joins TRBV3-1 (or the pseudogene TRBV3-2) and TRBJ2-3; TRBD2 matches at 11 bases. The CDR3 extends over 18 amino acids. J lost 1 base, V lost 0 bases, and 6 bases had no gene match. Looked up from germline, CDR1 is LGHDT and CDR2 is YNNKEL (reference sequence). The CDR3 sequence: CASSQDISGRGCTDTQYF. CDR3 sequence (DNA): TGTGCCAGCAGCCAAGATATTAGCGGGAGGGGTTGCACAGATACGCAGTATTTT.

CDR3 DNA: TGTGCCAGTAGCGTCAGGGATCTGAACACTGAAGCTTTCTTT. This gives the protein CASSVRDLNTEAFF. The J gene is TRBJ1-1, the V gene TRBV19; a weak D match, TRBD1 (5 bases). V was cut by 6 bases and J by 0 bases, with 11 bases left in between. The CDR3 is 14 residues long. The V gene's germline CDR1 is LNHDA and CDR2 SQIVND (reference sequence).

The J gene is TRBJ2-7, the V gene TRBV11-2; 7 positions agree with TRBD1. V lost 5 bases, J lost 3 bases, and 4 bases stayed unmatched. Germline V gives CDR1 SGHAT, CDR2 FQNNGV. The CDR3 contains 13 residues. In nucleotides, the CDR3 is TGTGCCAGCAGCCCCGGGACAGACTACGAGCAGTACTTC. Encoded protein: CASSPGTDYEQYF.

This clone occurred once. The chain recombines TRBV9 with TRBJ1-3; perhaps TRBD1 as D (5 bases). V was shortened by 4 bases and J by 0 bases, with 14 bases between the two germline ends. The CDR3 is 16 amino acids. Per germline, CDR1 SGDLS and CDR2 YYNGEE. CDR3 sequence reads: CASSRIQGSSGNTIYF. Written as DNA, the CDR3 is TGTGCCAGCAGCCGCATTCAGGGATCCTCTGGAAACACCATATATTTT.

The V call is TRBV10-3, the J call TRBJ2-2, with 9 bases that match TRBD1. The junction had 6 bases not matched to a gene; V was cut back by 4 bases and J by 6 bases. The CDR3 consists of 15 residues. Germline CDR1 reads ENHRY; CDR2 reads SYGVKD. The CDR3 is CAISAGTGLPGELFF. The CDR3 DNA reads TGTGCCATCAGTGCCGGGACAGGGTTACCCGGGGAGCTGTTTTTT.

This chain links TRBV6-2 or TRBV6-3 with TRBJ2-5; TRBD1 matches at 8 bases. Germline V gene sequence: CDR1 MNHEY, CDR2 SVGEGT. The CDR3 is 13 residues long. After removal of 5 bases from V and 8 bases from J, the junction contained 7 bases not matched to a gene. The CDR3 DNA sequence: TGTGCCAGCAGTCCAGGACAGGGCTTAACCCAGTACTTC. It translates to CASSPGQGLTQYF.

This rearrangement joins TRBV7-2 to TRBJ1-5; maybe TRBD1 (6 bases). CDR1 is SGHTA and CDR2 is FQGNSA in the germline V gene. Trimming stripped 6 bases from V and 3 bases from J, with 9 bases between. The CDR3 consists of 13 residues. CDR3 DNA: TGTGCCAGCAGGGGGGGGGCCAATCAGCCCCAGCATTTT. Its translation: CASRGGANQPQHF.

This clone was detected a few times. This chain uses TRBV28 with TRBJ1-5; the D gene is possibly TRBD1 (6 bases). Germline values: CDR1 MDHEN, CDR2 SYDVKM. Trimming stripped 6 bases from V and 0 bases from J, with 27 bases between. This CDR3 spans 20 amino acids. CDR3 sequence reads: CASSGGRVQGITNSNQPQHF. The CDR3 DNA is TGTGCCAGCAGCGGGGGGCGGGTCCAGGGAATTACGAATAGCAATCAGCCCCAGCATTTT.

This chain connects TRBV29-1 to TRBJ2-1; 9 positions agree with TRBD1. Unmatched junction bases numbered 8, after V lost 7 bases and J lost 7 bases. CDR3 length equals 13 residues. The germline V gene encodes CDR1 SQVTM and CDR2 ANQGSEA. The CDR3 protein is CSGSGQGKNEQFF. CDR3 coding DNA: TGCAGCGGTTCAGGACAGGGGAAGAATGAGCAGTTCTTC.